One and the same sample provided the 4 T cell receptor beta chains below, sequenced in a study of T cells in Graves' hyperthyroidism and ophthalmopathy. Researchers took RNA transcripts and amplified the TCR beta CDR3 regions from them. The primer set for the first-round RT-PCR of the TCR CDR3 was HTBI. TCRdb recomputed calls from the multiplex PCR reads with MiXCR, one row per CDR3 protein. There are fewer than 900,000 distinct CDR3 sequences in the sample; less than 20% occur only once, and over 7.5% lies in the top ten. The specimen was blood. The receptors were gathered from a man between 18 and 29 years old with Graves' hyperthyroidism.

The genes are TRBV6-1 and TRBJ2-3; tentative D call: TRBD2 (6 bases). The CDR3 is 17 residues long. Per germline, CDR1 MNHNS and CDR2 SASEGT. The V end lost 6 bases, the J end lost 0 bases, and 19 bases lay between the germline ends. This CDR3 reads CASSPMGRGTSTDTQYF. CDR3 in DNA: TGTGCCAGCAGCCCCATGGGGCGGGGAACTAGCACAGATACGCAGTATTTT.

The chain has TRBV2 and TRBJ2-2; possible D gene TRBD1, 5 bases. V lost 2 bases to trimming and J lost 7 bases, with 14 bases between them. Germline-derived CDR1 and CDR2 are SNHLY and FYNNEI. The CDR3 loop spans 15 amino acids. The CDR3: CASSEQGRGDGELFF. Written as DNA, the CDR3 is TGTGCCAGCAGTGAACAGGGTCGCGGCGACGGGGAGCTGTTTTTT. Complete variable domain (other parts from reference TRBV2 and TRBJ2-2): EPEVTQTPSHQVTQMGQEVILRCVPISNHLYFYWYRQILGQKVEFLVSFYNNEISEKSEIFDDQFSVERPDGSNFTLKIRSTKLEDSAMYFCASSEQGRGDGELFFGEGSRLTVL.

This clonotype was recorded at least ten times. The chain combines TRBV6-2 or TRBV6-3 with TRBJ2-7; D is possibly TRBD1 or TRBD2 (5 bases each). V lost 0 bases to trimming and J lost 3 bases, with 30 bases between them. The CDR3 length is 21 residues. Germline V gene data show CDR1 as MNHEY and CDR2 as SVGEGT. The CDR3 DNA is TGTGCCAGCAGTTACTCGACGGGGTGGAACAGGCCGATACTTGAAAACTACGAGCAGTACTTC. Its protein is CASSYSTGWNRPILENYEQYF.

This clonotype was detected ten times or more. The chain carries TRBV7-9 and TRBJ2-2, with 7 bases aligning to TRBD1. J was trimmed by 6 bases and V by 9 bases; bases with no gene match: 7. The CDR3 totals 13 residues. Germline CDR1 and CDR2: SEHNR and FQNEAQ (reference sequence). The CDR3 spells CASSRGGSGELFF. The CDR3 DNA is TGTGCCAGTAGCCGAGGGGGCTCCGGGGAGCTGTTTTTT.